Listed below are T cell receptor beta chains from one sample, sequenced in a study of blood T cells in healthy people across ages. In TCRdb, the 5' RACE reads were re-called with MiXCR into one record per CDR3 protein. The sample carries over 1,500,000 distinct CDR3 sequences, roughly 43% recorded once. Sample: blood. The receptors come from a human donor in good health. Each CDR3 is given without its conserved first and last residue.

j_gene: TRBJ2-5; v_gene: TRBV11-1; CDR3aa: ASSSRGGRRETQY
j_gene: TRBJ2-1; v_gene: TRBV28; CDR3aa: ASSLDTGFASEQF
j_gene: TRBJ1-1; v_gene: TRBV25-1; CDR3aa: ASSSQGTSSTEAF
j_gene: TRBJ2-3; v_gene: TRBV7-3; CDR3aa: ASSLGINEGDTQY
j_gene: TRBJ2-1; v_gene: TRBV9; CDR3aa: ASSTQRDPQRNNEQF
j_gene: TRBJ2-4; v_gene: TRBV5-1; CDR3aa: AGSLVAGQGSNIHY
j_gene: TRBJ2-1; v_gene: TRBV24-1; CDR3aa: ATSDPGVRSYNEQF
j_gene: TRBJ1-1; v_gene: TRBV20-1; CDR3aa: SAIQRPVRSTEAF
j_gene: TRBJ2-3; v_gene: TRBV27; CDR3aa: ASGSTADTQY
j_gene: TRBJ2-1; v_gene: TRBV20-1; CDR3aa: SAKAYEQF
j_gene: TRBJ2-7; v_gene: TRBV12-3/TRBV12-4; CDR3aa: ASSLDVGSGEQY
j_gene: TRBJ2-5; v_gene: TRBV12-3/TRBV12-4; CDR3aa: TSRELGSQETQY
j_gene: TRBJ2-1; v_gene: TRBV6-6; CDR3aa: ASRLAGNLSYEQF
j_gene: TRBJ1-2; v_gene: TRBV20-1; CDR3aa: SAREPGRTYGYT
j_gene: TRBJ1-2; v_gene: TRBV20-1; CDR3aa: SARGTGGAVNYGYT
j_gene: TRBJ1-5; v_gene: TRBV28; CDR3aa: ASSWPGIQPQH
j_gene: TRBJ2-3; v_gene: TRBV11-2; CDR3aa: ASSPWTSGGNMDTQY
j_gene: TRBJ1-2; v_gene: TRBV29-1; CDR3aa: SGEGTEYGYT
j_gene: TRBJ2-1; v_gene: TRBV7-2; CDR3aa: ASSPRLAGGYNEQF
j_gene: TRBJ2-5; v_gene: TRBV5-1; CDR3aa: ASRIGPRGEETQY
j_gene: TRBJ2-5; v_gene: TRBV7-2; CDR3aa: ASSSLLQGQY
j_gene: TRBJ1-2; v_gene: TRBV2; CDR3aa: ASSDGARTFSGNYGYT
j_gene: TRBJ2-1; v_gene: TRBV7-2; CDR3aa: ASSSSWEEF